This T cell receptor (beta chain) was captured in a study of memory CD4+ T cells and cytomegalovirus serostatus. Study-level points and caveats: Suggested: most of the CMV-linked TCR signature lies in CD4+ memory cells.

With regard to this clone: Its antigen remains unidentified.

The table came from immunoSEQ multiplex PCR; TCRdb's copy has only in-frame clones and leaves some out. The sample lists about 56,000 clones; 82% were seen once. The sort gate was single viable CD3+CD4+CD8-CD45RO+ cells for memory CD4+ T cells. CD4+ T cells were isolated by positive magnetic selection. CDR3 length: 16 residues. The V gene's germline CDR1 is SGHTA and CDR2 FQGTGA. V lost 4 bases to trimming and J lost 3 bases; unmatched junction nucleotides: 8. The origin of this receptor is an adult in good health and CMV-seronegative. The sample comprised memory CD4+ T cells from blood. The rearrangement uses TRBV7-3 and TRBJ2-3, with 9 positions matching TRBD2. In DNA, the CDR3 is TGTGCCAGCAGCTCTAGGGCGGGGGGGCGGACAGATACGCAGTATTTT. The encoded protein is CASSSRAGGRTDTQYF.